These T cell receptor beta chains were read from a single sample in a study of cytomegalovirus exposure and HLA in healthy donors. Only in-frame clones appear in the TCRdb table, and some are missing; sequencing was by immunoSEQ multiplex PCR. Of hundreds of thousands of clones listed, over 60% are singletons. The sample taken for sequencing was PBMCs. These receptors were taken from a male donor in good health and CMV-seronegative. The CDR3 runs from the conserved cysteine through the conserved F or W. Fields, in order: V gene, clone size, J gene, D gene, CDR3 protein, CDR3 DNA. The D gene is left open where the match is weak. Expanded clones get a size class; other rows say once, few or many, or leave the size out.

v_gene: TRBV25-1
abundance: .
j_gene: TRBJ2-2
d_gene: TRBD2
CDR3aa: CASSDPGTSDTGELFF
CDR3nt: TGTGCCAGCAGTGACCCCGGGACTAGCGACACCGGGGAGCTGTTTTTT

v_gene: TRBV28
abundance: .
j_gene: TRBJ2-1
d_gene: TRBD1
CDR3aa: CASSIGGQGYGEQFF
CDR3nt: TGTGCCAGCAGTATTGGTGGACAGGGGTACGGTGAGCAGTTCTTC

v_gene: TRBV10-3
abundance: .
j_gene: TRBJ1-2
d_gene: .
CDR3aa: CAISESTGGNNYGYTF
CDR3nt: TGTGCCATCAGTGAGTCCACAGGTGGGAATAACTATGGCTACACCTTC

v_gene: TRBV7-2
abundance: .
j_gene: TRBJ1-2
d_gene: .
CDR3aa: CASTPGGFSYGYTF
CDR3nt: TGTGCCAGCACCCCCGGCGGGTTCTCTTATGGCTACACCTTC

v_gene: TRBV7-8
abundance: .
j_gene: TRBJ2-2
d_gene: .
CDR3aa: CASSLRARTGGTGELFF
CDR3nt: TGTGCCAGCAGCTTACGAGCAAGGACTGGCGGGACCGGGGAGCTGTTTTTT

v_gene: TRBV28
abundance: .
j_gene: TRBJ1-5
d_gene: .
CDR3aa: CASRPGDQPQHF
CDR3nt: TGTGCCAGCAGACCAGGGGATCAGCCCCAGCATTTT

v_gene: TRBV2
abundance: .
j_gene: TRBJ1-2
d_gene: TRBD1
CDR3aa: CASSGTGDGYGYTF
CDR3nt: TGTGCCAGCAGTGGGACAGGGGACGGTTATGGCTACACCTTC

v_gene: TRBV7-2
abundance: .
j_gene: TRBJ1-2
d_gene: .
CDR3aa: CASSLEEEAAYGYTF
CDR3nt: TGTGCCAGCAGCTTAGAAGAGGAGGCAGCGTATGGCTACACCTTC

v_gene: TRBV7-3
abundance: .
j_gene: TRBJ1-2
d_gene: TRBD1
CDR3aa: CASSLSGTGGNGYTF
CDR3nt: TGTGCCAGCAGCTTGTCCGGGACAGGGGGGAATGGCTACACCTTC

v_gene: TRBV13
abundance: .
j_gene: TRBJ2-3
d_gene: .
CDR3aa: CASSPLRLASGTDTQYF
CDR3nt: TGTGCCAGCAGCCCCCTCCGCCTAGCTTCGGGCACAGATACGCAGTATTTT

v_gene: TRBV15
abundance: once
j_gene: TRBJ1-2
d_gene: .
CDR3aa: CATSREAGYTF
CDR3nt: TGTGCCACCAGCAGAGAGGCCGGCTACACCTTC

v_gene: TRBV6-5
abundance: .
j_gene: TRBJ1-1
d_gene: TRBD1
CDR3aa: CASSLTGVNTEAFF
CDR3nt: TGTGCCAGCAGTCTTACAGGGGTGAACACTGAAGCTTTCTTT

v_gene: TRBV4-2
abundance: .
j_gene: TRBJ2-3
d_gene: .
CDR3aa: CASSQDADYKHF
CDR3nt: TGTGCCAGCAGCCAAGATGCCGACTATAAGCATTTT

v_gene: TRBV28
abundance: .
j_gene: TRBJ2-1
d_gene: .
CDR3aa: CASSPTGLGQFF
CDR3nt: TGTGCCAGCAGTCCAACAGGGCTGGGGCAGTTCTTC

v_gene: TRBV27
abundance: .
j_gene: TRBJ2-1
d_gene: .
CDR3aa: CASPTLTDHLDNEQFF
CDR3nt: TGTGCCAGCCCCACTTTGACTGACCATTTGGACAATGAGCAGTTCTTC

v_gene: TRBV27
abundance: .
j_gene: TRBJ1-3
d_gene: .
CDR3aa: CASSLTGTGNTIYF
CDR3nt: TGTGCCAGCAGTTTAACAGGAACTGGAAACACCATATATTTT

v_gene: TRBV4-3
abundance: .
j_gene: TRBJ1-2
d_gene: .
CDR3aa: CASSQGAGLYGYTF
CDR3nt: TGCGCCAGCAGCCAAGGGGCCGGCCTCTATGGCTACACCTTC

v_gene: TRBV7-2
abundance: .
j_gene: TRBJ1-1
d_gene: TRBD1
CDR3aa: CASSPTRGQGNPEAFF
CDR3nt: TGTGCCAGCAGCCCGACAAGGGGACAGGGTAACCCTGAAGCTTTCTTT

v_gene: TRBV7-6
abundance: .
j_gene: TRBJ1-1
d_gene: TRBD1
CDR3aa: CASSLESHFGGGRTEAFF
CDR3nt: TGTGCCAGCAGCTTAGAAAGTCATTTTGGAGGGGGCCGGACTGAAGCTTTCTTT

v_gene: TRBV5-6
abundance: few
j_gene: TRBJ2-4
d_gene: .
CDR3aa: CASSLSGDIQYF
CDR3nt: TGTGCCAGCAGCTTATCGGGGGACATTCAGTACTTC

v_gene: TRBV19
abundance: .
j_gene: TRBJ2-2
d_gene: TRBD2
CDR3aa: CASTSGGGTGELFF
CDR3nt: TGTGCCAGTACTAGCGGGGGGGGAACCGGGGAGCTGTTTTTT

v_gene: TRBV2
abundance: few
j_gene: TRBJ2-4
d_gene: TRBD1
CDR3aa: CASTWDRGSAKNIQYF
CDR3nt: TGTGCCAGCACTTGGGACAGGGGGAGTGCCAAAAACATTCAGTACTTC

v_gene: TRBV4-3
abundance: few
j_gene: TRBJ2-7
d_gene: .
CDR3aa: CASSQVPAAGDYYEQYF
CDR3nt: TGCGCCAGCAGCCAAGTTCCCGCTGCAGGGGATTACTACGAGCAGTACTTC

v_gene: TRBV7-2
abundance: few
j_gene: TRBJ1-6
d_gene: .
CDR3aa: CASSLAKGVNSPLHF
CDR3nt: TGTGCCAGCAGCTTAGCGAAAGGAGTTAATTCACCCCTCCACTTT

v_gene: TRBV19
abundance: .
j_gene: TRBJ2-5
d_gene: .
CDR3aa: CASSISRETQYF
CDR3nt: TGTGCCAGTAGTATTAGTCGAGAGACCCAGTACTTC

v_gene: TRBV7-2
abundance: .
j_gene: TRBJ2-5
d_gene: TRBD2
CDR3aa: CASSRGGPETQYF
CDR3nt: TGTGCCAGCAGTCGGGGGGGCCCAGAGACCCAGTACTTC

v_gene: TRBV14
abundance: .
j_gene: TRBJ1-1
d_gene: TRBD1
CDR3aa: CASSQGTGALVAEAFF
CDR3nt: TGTGCCAGCAGCCAAGGGACAGGGGCCCTGGTCGCTGAAGCTTTCTTT

v_gene: TRBV7-6
abundance: once
j_gene: TRBJ1-1
d_gene: .
CDR3aa: CASSLYRGTETEAFF
CDR3nt: TGTGCCAGCAGCTTATATAGGGGGACGGAAACTGAAGCTTTCTTT

v_gene: TRBV27
abundance: .
j_gene: TRBJ2-5
d_gene: .
CDR3aa: CASSLSGEETQYF
CDR3nt: TGTGCCAGCAGTTTATCCGGGGAAGAGACCCAGTACTTC

v_gene: TRBV11-2
abundance: .
j_gene: TRBJ2-2
d_gene: .
CDR3aa: CASRVAIANTGELFF
CDR3nt: TGTGCCAGCAGGGTAGCCATCGCGAACACCGGGGAGCTGTTTTTT

v_gene: TRBV5-1
abundance: once
j_gene: TRBJ2-1
d_gene: .
CDR3aa: CASSLGDTTYNEQFF
CDR3nt: TGCGCCAGCAGCTTGGGGGACACAACCTACAATGAGCAGTTCTTC

v_gene: TRBV2
abundance: .
j_gene: TRBJ1-5
d_gene: TRBD1
CDR3aa: CASRRAGTGFAQPQHF
CDR3nt: TGTGCCAGCAGGAGGGCCGGGACAGGGTTTGCTCAGCCCCAGCATTTT

v_gene: TRBV7-9
abundance: once
j_gene: TRBJ2-7
d_gene: TRBD1
CDR3aa: CASSLVFGQDKPYEQYF
CDR3nt: TGTGCCAGCAGCTTAGTATTCGGACAGGACAAACCCTACGAGCAGTACTTC

v_gene: TRBV5-1
abundance: .
j_gene: TRBJ2-5
d_gene: TRBD1
CDR3aa: CASSLAGTGEETQYF
CDR3nt: TGCGCCAGCAGCTTGGCCGGGACAGGGGAAGAGACCCAGTACTTC

v_gene: TRBV4-2
abundance: .
j_gene: TRBJ2-3
d_gene: TRBD1
CDR3aa: CASSRTGQGGGLFTDTQYF
CDR3nt: TGTGCCAGCAGCCGAACGGGACAGGGCGGCGGATTATTCACAGATACGCAGTATTTT

v_gene: TRBV28
abundance: once
j_gene: TRBJ1-2
d_gene: TRBD1
CDR3aa: CASSLPSQGVNPPYSYTF
CDR3nt: TGTGCCAGCAGTCTCCCGTCACAGGGGGTCAACCCTCCCTATAGCTACACCTTC

v_gene: TRBV7-2
abundance: .
j_gene: TRBJ2-3
d_gene: .
CDR3aa: CASSLTPSSTDTQYF
CDR3nt: TGTGCCAGCAGCTTAACTCCGTCTAGCACAGATACGCAGTATTTT

v_gene: TRBV7-2
abundance: .
j_gene: TRBJ2-5
d_gene: TRBD2
CDR3aa: CASNKRGVETQYF
CDR3nt: TGTGCCAGCAACAAACGGGGGGTAGAGACCCAGTACTTC

v_gene: TRBV15
abundance: .
j_gene: TRBJ2-7
d_gene: .
CDR3aa: CATSRDRQVNYEQYF
CDR3nt: TGTGCCACCAGCAGAGATCGACAGGTTAACTACGAGCAGTACTTC

v_gene: TRBV5-4
abundance: .
j_gene: TRBJ1-2
d_gene: TRBD1
CDR3aa: CASSLDRTGQGDGYTF
CDR3nt: TGTGCCAGCAGCTTAGATCGCACGGGACAGGGGGATGGCTACACCTTC

v_gene: TRBV4-1
abundance: once
j_gene: TRBJ1-5
d_gene: .
CDR3aa: CASSQERGTQPQHF
CDR3nt: TGCGCCAGCAGCCAAGAAAGGGGCACTCAGCCCCAGCATTTT

v_gene: TRBV15
abundance: .
j_gene: TRBJ2-1
d_gene: .
CDR3aa: CATSRDIADEQFF
CDR3nt: TGTGCCACCAGCAGAGATATTGCAGATGAGCAGTTCTTC

v_gene: TRBV6-5
abundance: .
j_gene: TRBJ2-2
d_gene: .
CDR3aa: CASSTTGELFF
CDR3nt: TGTGCCAGCAGCACTACTGGGGAGCTGTTTTTT

v_gene: TRBV10-3
abundance: .
j_gene: TRBJ1-3
d_gene: TRBD1
CDR3aa: CAISKDRADTIYF
CDR3nt: TGTGCCATCAGTAAGGACAGGGCTGACACCATATATTTT

v_gene: TRBV5-5
abundance: once
j_gene: TRBJ1-5
d_gene: TRBD1
CDR3aa: CASSSGTAPDDQPQHF
CDR3nt: TGTGCCAGCAGCTCAGGGACAGCCCCGGACGATCAGCCCCAGCATTTT

v_gene: TRBV7-9
abundance: .
j_gene: TRBJ2-3
d_gene: TRBD1
CDR3aa: CASSPGTGDTDTQYF
CDR3nt: TGTGCCAGCAGCCCCGGGACAGGAGACACAGATACGCAGTATTTT

v_gene: TRBV5-4
abundance: .
j_gene: TRBJ2-3
d_gene: TRBD1
CDR3aa: CASSDQGEDTQYF
CDR3nt: TGTGCCAGCAGCGACCAGGGGGAAGATACGCAGTATTTT